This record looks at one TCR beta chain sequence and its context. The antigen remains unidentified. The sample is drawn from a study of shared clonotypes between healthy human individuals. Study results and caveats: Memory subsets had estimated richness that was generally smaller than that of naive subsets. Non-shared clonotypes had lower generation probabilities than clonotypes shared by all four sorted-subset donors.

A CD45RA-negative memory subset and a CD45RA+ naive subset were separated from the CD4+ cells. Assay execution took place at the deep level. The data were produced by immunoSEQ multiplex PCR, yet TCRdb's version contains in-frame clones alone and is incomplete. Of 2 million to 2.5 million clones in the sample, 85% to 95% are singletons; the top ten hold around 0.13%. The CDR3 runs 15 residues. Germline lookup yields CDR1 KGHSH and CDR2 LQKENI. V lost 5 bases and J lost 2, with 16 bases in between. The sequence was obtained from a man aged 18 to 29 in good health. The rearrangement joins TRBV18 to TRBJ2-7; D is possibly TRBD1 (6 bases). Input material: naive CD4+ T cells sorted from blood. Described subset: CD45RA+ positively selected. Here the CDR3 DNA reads TGTGCCAGCTCATCGGGGAAGACAGGACCCTACGAGCAGTACTTC. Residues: CASSSGKTGPYEQYF.